This TCR beta chain was sequenced in a study of T-cell reconstitution after alpha-beta-depleted transplantation in children. Unique molecular identifiers were built into the TCRbeta library. TCRdb re-called the PCR reads with MiXCR, one entry per CDR3 protein. The table lists around 670,000 distinct CDR3 sequences, about an eighth of them singletons. In germline, CDR1 is SQVTM, CDR2 ANQGSEA. Trimming left V 1 base short and J 8 bases short, with 9 bases between. This CDR3 contains 12 residues. Study outcomes and limitations: Expanded graft clones, several hundred of them, were reportedly the source of alpha-beta T cells about two months after transplant. The origin of high day-60 TCRbeta diversity in some patients lay in surviving recipient T cells and thymic progenitors. A year had passed since transplant, and T-cell counts and diversity by then came mostly from newly produced T cells.

This clonotype has ten or more counts. Its antigen remains unidentified. The sample consisted of PBMCs, taken before TCRalphabeta/CD19-depleted stem cell transplant. This receptor was identified in a girl aged 2 to 9 with congenital amegakaryocytic thrombocytopenia, due to receive a stem cell transplant. The chain has TRBV29-1 and TRBJ1-3; D is undetermined. CDR3 nucleotides: TGCAGCGTTGAAGTCGCGGGGTACACCATATATTTT. It codes for CSVEVAGYTIYF.